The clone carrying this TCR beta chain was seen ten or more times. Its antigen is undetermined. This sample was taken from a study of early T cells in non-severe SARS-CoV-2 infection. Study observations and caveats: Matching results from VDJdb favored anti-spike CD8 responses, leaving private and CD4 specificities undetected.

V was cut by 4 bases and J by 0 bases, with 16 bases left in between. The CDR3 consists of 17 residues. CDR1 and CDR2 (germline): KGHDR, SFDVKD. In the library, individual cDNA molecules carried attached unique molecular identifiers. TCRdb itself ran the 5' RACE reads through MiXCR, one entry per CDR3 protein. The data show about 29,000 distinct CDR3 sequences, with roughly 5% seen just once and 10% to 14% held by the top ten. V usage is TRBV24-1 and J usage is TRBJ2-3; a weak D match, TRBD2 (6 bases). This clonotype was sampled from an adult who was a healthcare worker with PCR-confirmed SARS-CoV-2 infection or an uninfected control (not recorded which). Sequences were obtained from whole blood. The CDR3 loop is CATSDPGLTTSTDTQYF. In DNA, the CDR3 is TGTGCCACCAGTGACCCGGGACTCACTACTAGCACAGATACGCAGTATTTT.